The 25 T cell receptor beta chains below were found in one sample sequenced in a study of long-term antiretroviral therapy in people with HIV. Investigators performed immunoSEQ version v3.0 at survey level. TCRdb's copy holds only in-frame clones and misses some; the assay was immunoSEQ multiplex PCR. The sample has tens of thousands of clones, more than 75% seen once; the top ten hold 3.2%. Sequenced material: unsorted PBMCs, taken 1.9 years after starting antiretroviral therapy. These receptor sequences come from a man between 18 and 35 years old with HIV.

This clone occurred a few times. V gene TRBV2 combines with J gene TRBJ1-4; D might be TRBD1 (5 bases). Trimming cost V 3 bases and J 2 bases, with 19 bases left between them. This CDR3 comprises 18 residues. The germline V gene encodes CDR1 SNHLY and CDR2 FYNNEI. CDR3 loop: CASSDRVRASRTNEKLFF. In DNA, the CDR3 is TGTGCCAGCAGTGACAGGGTGAGGGCATCTAGGACTAATGAAAAACTGTTTTTT.

A few counts support this clone. The chain combines TRBV19 with TRBJ1-2; no clear D. CDR3 length: 13 residues. With 3 bases removed from V and 7 bases from J, the gap between germline ends came to 12 bases. From germline, CDR1 is LNHDA and CDR2 SQIVND (reference sequence). CDR3 nucleotide sequence: TGTGCCAGTAGTATTGGTGAGGGAAGTGGCTACACCTTC. It yields the protein CASSIGEGSGYTF.

This chain uses TRBV9 with TRBJ2-3; 9 positions agree with TRBD1. Germline CDR1 is SGDLS and CDR2 is YYNGEE. CDR3 length equals 13 residues. J gave up 4 bases and V 7 bases, and 4 bases lay outside the gene matches. The CDR3 nucleotides read TGTGCCAGCGGACAGGGGATCGCAGATACGCAGTATTTT. It is translated as CASGQGIADTQYF.

This chain links TRBV9 with TRBJ2-7, with 7 bases lining up with TRBD1. Germline CDR1 reads SGDLS; CDR2 reads YYNGEE. J gave up 4 bases and V 4 bases, and 11 bases lay outside the gene matches. This CDR3 is built from 15 residues. In nucleotides, the CDR3 is TGTGCCAGCAGCTCTCAACAGGGGATCATGTACGAGCAGTACTTC. This translates into CASSSQQGIMYEQYF. The full variable domain, its missing parts supplied by reference TRBV9 and TRBJ2-7, is DSGVTQTPKHLITATGQRVTLRCSPRSGDLSVYWYQQSLDQGLQFLIQYYNGEERAKGNILERFSAQQFPDLHSELNLSSLELGDSALYFCASSSQQGIMYEQYFGPGTRLTVT.

The chain has TRBV7-9 and TRBJ1-2, with D possibly TRBD1 on 5 matching bases. Looked up from germline, CDR1 is SEHNR and CDR2 is FQNEAQ (reference sequence). V dropped 3 bases and J dropped 4 bases, with 9 bases sitting between them. The CDR3 consists of 13 residues. Here the CDR3 DNA reads TGTGCCAGCAGCTTGGCAGGGTTCTATGGCTACACCTTC. Its translation: CASSLAGFYGYTF.

The chain is built from TRBV28 and TRBJ1-2, with D perhaps TRBD1 (6 bases). Trimming cost V 2 bases and J 7 bases, with 14 bases left between them. Germline V gives CDR1 MDHEN, CDR2 SYDVKM. This CDR3 contains 14 residues. CDR3 amino acids: CASSLGATGFGYTF. For the CDR3, the DNA is TGTGCCAGCAGTTTAGGAGCGACAGGATTTGGCTACACCTTC.

The gene calls are TRBV5-1 and TRBJ1-6; possibly TRBD1 for D (5 bases). V dropped 1 base and J dropped 7 bases, with 12 bases sitting between them. The CDR3 contains 15 residues. Germline V lookup: CDR1 SGHRS, CDR2 YFSETQ. The CDR3 protein is CASSLLGEGNSPLHF. For the CDR3, the DNA is TGCGCCAGCAGCTTGCTGGGGGAAGGAAATTCACCCCTCCACTTT.

The V call is TRBV7-9, the J call TRBJ2-3; D possibly corresponds to TRBD2 (7 bases). Trimming left V 5 bases short and J 5 bases short, with 29 bases between. The CDR3 sequence is 19 residues long. Germline CDR1 is SEHNR and CDR2 is FQNEAQ (reference sequence). This CDR3 reads CASSPRPWYGGRYEDTQYF. The DNA for the CDR3 is TGTGCCAGCAGCCCACGGCCTTGGTACGGGGGGCGTTATGAAGATACGCAGTATTTT.

The rearrangement links TRBV5-1 to TRBJ1-1, with D uncertain. The V end was cut by 7 bases, the J end by 0 bases, with 10 bases between. Germline V gives CDR1 SGHRS, CDR2 YFSETQ. The CDR3 spans 13 residues. CDR3: CASRRNLNTEAFF. CDR3 nucleotide sequence: TGCGCCAGCCGACGCAACCTGAACACTGAAGCTTTCTTT. Looking up the rest from reference TRBV5-1 and TRBJ1-1 gives the full variable domain: KAGVTQTPRYLIKTRGQQVTLSCSPISGHRSVSWYQQTPGQGLQFLFEYFSETQRNKGNFPGRFSGRQFSNSRSEMNVSTLELGDSALYLCASRRNLNTEAFFGQGTRLTVV.

V gene TRBV30 combines with J gene TRBJ1-5; a weak D match, TRBD1 (6 bases). Germline values: CDR1 GTSNPN, CDR2 SVGIG (reference sequence). The CDR3 length is 13 residues. Trimming removed 1 base from V and 2 bases from J, with 6 bases in between. Here the CDR3 DNA reads TGTGCCTGGAGTGACAGGGGCAATCAGCCCCAGCATTTT. It is translated as CAWSDRGNQPQHF.

The V call is TRBV5-5, the J call TRBJ1-1, with D perhaps TRBD1 (5 bases). V was trimmed by 3 bases and J by 0 bases, leaving 6 bases between them. This CDR3 region has 13 residues. The germline V gene has CDR1 SGHKS and CDR2 YYEKEE (reference sequence). Written as DNA, the CDR3 is TGTGCCAGCAGCTGGGGCGTGAACACTGAAGCTTTCTTT. Its translation: CASSWGVNTEAFF.

This clone is judged medium-sized (0.01 to 0.1%). The chain joins TRBV28 to TRBJ2-2; D may be TRBD1 (6 bases). The V end was cut by 5 bases, the J end by 5 bases, with 9 bases between. This CDR3 region has 13 residues. The germline CDR1 and CDR2 sequences are MDHEN and SYDVKM. In DNA form, the CDR3 reads TGTGCCAGCAGTCCCAGGGGTACCGGGGAGCTGTTTTTT. This translates into CASSPRGTGELFF.

This clone was seen more than once but under ten times. For the CDR3, the DNA is TGTGCCAGCAGTGTGGAAGGGGGAACAGGCTCTGGAAACACCATATATTTT. It specifies CASSVEGGTGSGNTIYF. The chain recombines TRBV2 with TRBJ1-3; the D gene is possibly TRBD1 (6 bases). Germline lookup yields CDR1 SNHLY and CDR2 FYNNEI. This CDR3 contains 17 residues. Deletions cut 4 bases from V and 0 bases from J, with 16 bases between.

This chain joins TRBV6-4 and TRBJ1-5; 8 nucleotides agree with TRBD1. Germline V CDR1 and CDR2: MRHNA, SNTAGT. This CDR3 contains 18 residues. J was trimmed by 2 bases and V by 6 bases; bases with no gene match: 15. The CDR3 DNA reads as TGTGCCAGCAGCGAATTTGGACAGGGAGAGGTAGGCAATCAGCCCCAGCATTTT. Translated: CASSEFGQGEVGNQPQHF.

The chain recombines TRBV6-6 with TRBJ1-4; D gene ambiguous. CDR3 length equals 13 residues. The germline V gene encodes CDR1 MNHNY and CDR2 SVGAGI (reference sequence). V lost 6 bases and J lost 5, with 10 bases in between. CDR3 region: CASRGGSNEKLFF. The CDR3 DNA is TGTGCCAGCAGGGGAGGGTCAAATGAAAAACTGTTTTTT.

The chain joins TRBV28 to TRBJ2-1, with 7 bases lining up with TRBD1. The trim removed 6 bases at V and 8 bases at J, leaving 16 bases unmatched. The length of the CDR3 is 16 residues. Germline V gene sequence: CDR1 MDHEN, CDR2 SYDVKM. The CDR3: CASSTPKHSGTDEQFF. The CDR3, as DNA: TGTGCCAGCAGCACACCCAAGCACTCTGGGACAGATGAGCAGTTCTTC. The variable domain in full, with the rest retrieved from reference TRBV28 and TRBJ2-1, is DVKVTQSSRYLVKRTGEKVFLECVQDMDHENMFWYRQDPGLGLRLIYFSYDVKMKEKGDIPEGYSVSREKKERFSLILESASTNQTSMYLCASSTPKHSGTDEQFFGPGTRLTVL.

The chain uses TRBV29-1 and TRBJ1-5; the match to TRBD1 covers 7 bases. The V and J ends lost 5 bases and 4 bases, in that order; junction bases with no gene match: 5. Germline V CDR1 and CDR2: SQVTM, ANQGSEA. The CDR3 runs 13 residues. The CDR3 loop reads CSVPGGSNQPQHF. The CDR3 nucleotides are TGCAGCGTTCCAGGGGGAAGTAATCAGCCCCAGCATTTT.

The rearrangement links TRBV2 to TRBJ2-5; D possibly corresponds to TRBD1 (6 bases). This CDR3 is 14 amino acids long. V was clipped by 1 base and J by 5 bases, with 11 bases between them. Germline-derived CDR1 and CDR2 are SNHLY and FYNNEI. CDR3 loop: CASSEGTAAETQYF. The CDR3 DNA follows: TGTGCCAGCAGTGAAGGGACAGCAGCGGAGACCCAGTACTTC.

The chain combines TRBV27 with TRBJ1-6; 7 bases align to TRBD1. With V trimmed by 10 bases and J by 10 bases, 13 bases remained unmatched. From germline, CDR1 is MNHEY and CDR2 SMNVEV (reference sequence). This CDR3 contains 14 residues. CDR3 in amino acids: CANPTGIDSSPLHF. The CDR3 DNA is TGTGCCAACCCGACAGGGATAGATTCGTCACCCCTCCACTTT.

The V and J genes are TRBV19 and TRBJ2-7; 10 bases are shared with TRBD2. J gave up 5 bases and V 5 bases, and 12 bases lay outside the gene matches. The germline gives CDR1 LNHDA, CDR2 SQIVND (reference sequence). This CDR3 contains 16 residues. This CDR3 is CASSLAGVVYPNEQYF. As DNA, the CDR3 is TGTGCCAGTAGTCTAGCGGGGGTAGTATATCCAAACGAGCAGTACTTC.

J is TRBJ2-5 and V is TRBV5-1; D is perhaps TRBD1 (6 bases). The CDR3 length is 14 residues. Germline V gene sequence: CDR1 SGHRS, CDR2 YFSETQ. The V end was cut by 0 bases, the J end by 3 bases, with 9 bases between. The CDR3 DNA reads as TGCGCCAGCAGCTTGGTAGAGGGGGAAGAGACCCAGTACTTC. Protein sequence: CASSLVEGEETQYF. Supplemented by reference TRBV5-1 and TRBJ2-5, the full variable domain reads KAGVTQTPRYLIKTRGQQVTLSCSPISGHRSVSWYQQTPGQGLQFLFEYFSETQRNKGNFPGRFSGRQFSNSRSEMNVSTLELGDSALYLCASSLVEGEETQYFGPGTRLLVL.

This chain connects TRBV7-9 to TRBJ2-3, with D hard to call. CDR1 is SEHNR and CDR2 is FQNEAQ in the germline V gene (reference sequence). There are 10 residues in the CDR3. The V and J ends lost 7 bases and 7 bases respectively, with 6 bases between them. The CDR3 loop reads CASTRNTQYF. The CDR3 coding sequence is TGTGCCAGCACCAGGAATACGCAGTATTTT. Based on the CDR3 plus reference TRBV7-9 and TRBJ2-3, the full variable domain is DTGVSQNPRHKITKRGQNVTFRCDPISEHNRLYWYRQTLGQGPEFLTYFQNEAQLEKSRLLSDRFSAERPKGSFSTLEIQRTEQGDSAMYLCASTRNTQYFGPGTRLTVL.

J is TRBJ2-7 and V is TRBV5-1; D may be TRBD1 or TRBD2 (5 bases each). CDR3 length: 17 residues. Germline loops: CDR1 SGHRS, CDR2 YFSETQ. V shed 2 bases and J shed 3 bases, with 21 bases lying between them. The CDR3 loop reads CASSLISAATVSYEQYF. The CDR3 DNA reads as TGCGCCAGCAGCTTAATTAGCGCGGCGACAGTTAGCTACGAGCAGTACTTC.

The V and J genes are TRBV15 and TRBJ1-1; 9 bases agree with TRBD1. CDR3 length equals 15 residues. Trimming removed 3 bases from V and 3 bases from J; junction bases left unmatched: 5. The germline CDR1 and CDR2 sequences are LNHNV and YYDKDF (reference sequence). The CDR3 protein is CATSRGGQGDTEAFF. As DNA, the CDR3 is TGTGCCACCAGCAGGGGGGGACAGGGAGACACTGAAGCTTTCTTT.

V gene TRBV21-1 combines with J gene TRBJ2-6; the D call of TRBD2 is as the table states it, not checked on the DNA. TRBV21-1 is a pseudogene. The CDR3 totals 16 residues. In DNA form, the CDR3 reads TGTGCCAGCAGCCGCCGGGACTACTCTGGGGCCAACGTCCTGACTTTC. It specifies CASSRRDYSGANVLTF.